Included here is one T cell receptor (beta chain) sequence, with context. The data were taken from a study of OX40 agonist ivuxolimab in advanced cancers. The germline V gene has CDR1 SGHRS and CDR2 YFSETQ. The CDR3 covers 16 residues. V dropped 3 bases and J dropped 3; count of bases not matched to a gene: 9. The repertoire was sequenced with immunoSEQ multiplex PCR; TCRdb's copy has only in-frame clones and lacks some. Of roughly 120,000 clones listed, 85% to 95% were seen once; the top ten hold 0.7% to 0.85%. V gene TRBV5-1 combines with J gene TRBJ2-7, with 10 bases matching TRBD2. This receptor was taken from an adult with an advanced solid tumor such as melanoma, head and neck, liver or kidney cancer. The sequences come from CD4+ or CD8+ T cells sorted from blood, collected in a trial of the OX40 agonist ivuxolimab. The CDR3 is CASSWTAGTSDYEQYF. DNA for the CDR3: TGCGCCAGCAGCTGGACGGCAGGGACTAGCGACTACGAGCAGTACTTC. Drawing the rest from reference TRBV5-1 and TRBJ2-7, the complete variable domain is KAGVTQTPRYLIKTRGQQVTLSCSPISGHRSVSWYQQTPGQGLQFLFEYFSETQRNKGNFPGRFSGRQFSNSRSEMNVSTLELGDSALYLCASSWTAGTSDYEQYFGPGTRLTVT.